What follows are 25 T cell receptor beta chains derived from one specimen sequenced in a study of cytomegalovirus exposure and HLA in healthy donors (dated by TCRdb to about 2017). The method was the immunoSEQ multiplex PCR assay. TCRdb retrieved this table from immuneACCESS and kept in-frame rearrangements only. Not all clones are present; in checked studies, unresolved V genes account for under half, and no reason is known for the remainder. The sample yields hundreds of thousands of clones; over 70% were counted once. The ten most abundant clones make up around 15% of the sample. Material for sequencing was PBMCs. These receptors came from a woman in her 30s in good health and CMV-seropositive.

The V gene is TRBV5-1, the J gene TRBJ1-2; TRBD1 matches 8 bases. CDR1 SGHRS and CDR2 YFSETQ come from the germline V gene. This CDR3 has 13 amino acids. CDR3 DNA sequence: TGCGTTACTAATCCCGGGACAGGATATGGCTACACCTTC. This codes for CVTNPGTGYGYTF.

This clone appeared once. In DNA form, the CDR3 reads TGTGCCAGCAGCGTAGCTACGGGAGTGGGATTGGAGACCCAGTACTTC. Encoded protein: CASSVATGVGLETQYF. The V call is TRBV9, the J call TRBJ2-5; D is possibly TRBD2 (6 bases). The CDR3 loop spans 16 amino acids. Germline CDR1 SGDLS, CDR2 YYNGEE. V was shortened by 0 bases and J by 5 bases, with 17 bases between the two germline ends.

The rearrangement joins TRBV5-6 to TRBJ1-2; D is unresolved. This CDR3 is 15 amino acids long. Germline V gene data show CDR1 as SGHDT and CDR2 as YYEEEE. V gave up 1 base and J gave up 4 bases, with 14 bases separating them. CDR3 region: CASSLRAGVTYGYTF. DNA for the CDR3: TGTGCCAGCAGCTTGAGGGCAGGAGTCACCTATGGCTACACCTTC.

This clone has just a few counts. The genes are TRBV5-1 and TRBJ2-7; TRBD1 might be the D (6 bases). Trimming removed 7 bases from V and 0 bases from J, with 14 bases in between. This CDR3 is 14 amino acids long. The V gene's germline CDR1 is SGHRS and CDR2 YFSETQ. CDR3 in amino acids: CASQTGTTSYEQYF. The CDR3 bases are TGCGCCAGCCAGACAGGAACAACCTCCTACGAGCAGTACTTC.

V usage is TRBV5-5 and J usage is TRBJ1-1; D is possibly TRBD1 (6 bases). CDR1 is SGHKS, CDR2 YYEKEE, per germline (reference sequence). Trimming pared 7 bases from V and 6 bases from J, leaving 16 bases between. This CDR3 is built from 13 residues. CDR3 protein: CASDQQGYAEAFF. For the CDR3, the DNA is TGTGCCAGCGATCAACAGGGTTACGCTGAAGCTTTCTTT.

This chain connects TRBV10-3 to TRBJ2-7, with D possibly being TRBD2 (5 bases). The germline V gene has CDR1 ENHRY and CDR2 SYGVKD. Trimming cost V 7 bases and J 6 bases, with 19 bases left between them. The CDR3 is 14 amino acids. This chain's CDR3 is CAITASREGSEQYF. The CDR3 DNA follows: TGTGCCATCACCGCGTCTCGCGAGGGTTCCGAGCAGTACTTC.

The chain couples TRBV2 to TRBJ1-2; D call uncertain. There are 13 residues in the CDR3. Germline assignment: CDR1 SNHLY and CDR2 FYNNEI. V dropped 3 bases and J dropped 5 bases, with 10 bases sitting between them. The CDR3 is CASSERRHYGYTF. In nucleotides, the CDR3 is TGTGCCAGCAGTGAGCGACGGCATTATGGCTACACCTTC.

The J gene is TRBJ2-1, the V gene TRBV11-2, with D possibly TRBD1 on 6 matching bases. Trimming shortened V by 1 base and J by 6 bases, and 19 bases separated the two germline ends. This CDR3 contains 17 residues. Germline V lookup: CDR1 SGHAT, CDR2 FQNNGV. This chain's CDR3 is CASSLGLVGARINEQFF. CDR3 bases: TGTGCCAGCAGCTTAGGCCTCGTGGGGGCGCGAATCAATGAGCAGTTCTTC. The full variable domain, rest sourced from reference TRBV11-2 and TRBJ2-1, is EAGVAQSPRYKIIEKRQSVAFWCNPISGHATLYWYQQILGQGPKLLIQFQNNGVVDDSQLPKDRFSAERLKGVDSTLKIQPAKLEDSAVYLCASSLGLVGARINEQFFGPGTRLTVL.

The chain uses TRBV29-1 and TRBJ2-2; tentatively, D is TRBD2 (6 bases). CDR1 is SQVTM, CDR2 ANQGSEA, per germline. V lost 0 bases, J lost 3 bases, and 17 bases lay in between. The CDR3 has 17 amino acids. CDR3 region: CSVEDLGIRRDTGELFF. CDR3 DNA sequence: TGCAGCGTTGAAGATCTGGGGATCCGGAGGGACACCGGGGAGCTGTTTTTT.

The genes are TRBV2 and TRBJ1-1, with a tentative D call TRBD1 (5 bases). This CDR3 comprises 11 residues. Germline CDR1 and CDR2: SNHLY and FYNNEI. V dropped 6 bases and J dropped 7 bases, with 9 bases sitting between them. Here the CDR3 reads CASRDNVEAFF. The CDR3 DNA is TGTGCCAGCAGGGACAATGTTGAAGCTTTCTTT.

This chain connects TRBV5-6 to TRBJ2-1, with TRBD2 identical over 14 bases. With 2 bases clipped from V and 4 bases from J, the junction kept 5 bases outside the gene matches. The germline V gene encodes CDR1 SGHDT and CDR2 YYEEEE. There are 17 residues in the CDR3. The CDR3 protein is CASSFGTSGGPYNEQFF. CDR3 DNA sequence: TGTGCCAGCAGCTTCGGGACTAGCGGGGGCCCATACAATGAGCAGTTCTTC.

This rearrangement joins TRBV28 to TRBJ1-2; perhaps TRBD1 as D (6 bases). Trimming took 6 bases from V and 1 from J, leaving 9 bases between them. Germline CDR1 is MDHEN and CDR2 is SYDVKM. CDR3 length: 13 residues. CDR3 DNA sequence: TGTGCCAGCAGCCTGGACAGTAACTATGGCTACACCTTC. Translating it yields CASSLDSNYGYTF.

This rearrangement joins TRBV27 to TRBJ1-5; TRBD1 matches 8 bases. Germline assignment: CDR1 MNHEY and CDR2 SMNVEV (reference sequence). The CDR3 totals 14 residues. J gave up 4 bases and V 6 bases, and 5 bases lay outside the gene matches. CDR3 loop: CASRGGTGNQPQHF. In nucleotides, the CDR3 is TGTGCCAGCAGGGGCGGGACAGGTAATCAGCCCCAGCATTTT.

This rearrangement joins TRBV20-1 to TRBJ2-3; D ambiguous. Deletions cut 6 bases from V and 2 bases from J, with 6 bases between. The CDR3 spans 11 residues. Per the germline V gene, CDR1 is DFQATT and CDR2 is SNEGSKA (reference sequence). CDR3 coding DNA: TGCAGTGCCCCCATCACAGATACGCAGTATTTT. The encoded protein is CSAPITDTQYF.

This clone was detected once. The chain links TRBV13 to TRBJ1-2; D might be TRBD1 (6 bases). The V end was cut by 7 bases, the J end by 4 bases, with 10 bases between. The length of the CDR3 is 12 residues. Germline assignment: CDR1 PRHDT and CDR2 FYEKMQ (reference sequence). As DNA, the CDR3 is TGTGCCAGCAATGAGGGGGTCTATGGCTACACCTTC. This codes for CASNEGVYGYTF.

The V call is TRBV29-1, the J call TRBJ2-1; tentatively, D is TRBD1 (6 bases). Germline CDR1 and CDR2: SQVTM and ANQGSEA. Trimming pared 4 bases from V and 6 bases from J, leaving 16 bases between. The CDR3 spans 14 residues. CDR3 DNA sequence: TGCAGCGTTGTACGGGACACCAGGTCCAATGAGCAGTTCTTC. As protein: CSVVRDTRSNEQFF.

The chain links TRBV4-3 to TRBJ2-2, with a tentative D call TRBD2 (6 bases). This CDR3 is built from 15 residues. Deletions cut 1 base from V and 5 bases from J, with 11 bases between. Germline assignment: CDR1 LGHNA and CDR2 YSLEER. The CDR3 loop reads CASSQAGVITGELFF. The DNA of the CDR3 is TGCGCCAGCAGCCAAGCGGGAGTAATAACCGGGGAGCTGTTTTTT.

The rearrangement joins TRBV6-1 to TRBJ2-1, with D unclear. In germline, CDR1 is MNHNS, CDR2 SASEGT. The CDR3 spans 14 residues. Trimming took off 6 bases at V and 3 bases at J, with 12 bases between the two ends. The CDR3 DNA follows: TGTGCCAGCAGCCTCGGATCTATCTACAATGAGCAGTTCTTC. This sequence encodes CASSLGSIYNEQFF.

The chain is built from TRBV12-5 and TRBJ2-1; no clear D. The length of the CDR3 is 18 residues. Germline V gene lookup returns CDR1 LGHNT and CDR2 FRNRAP. V shed 0 bases and J shed 0 bases, with 15 bases lying between them. For the CDR3, the DNA is TGTGCTAGTGGTTTGGTAAATATGGGGAAGCGCTCCTACAATGAGCAGTTCTTC. Its protein product is CASGLVNMGKRSYNEQFF. Variable domain in full (rest from reference TRBV12-5 and TRBJ2-1): DARVTQTPRHKVTEMGQEVTMRCQPILGHNTVFWYRQTMMQGLELLAYFRNRAPLDDSGMPKDRFSAEMPDATLATLKIQPSEPRDSAVYFCASGLVNMGKRSYNEQFFGPGTRLTVL.

The CDR3 loop reads CAISDKRDYEQYF. In DNA, the CDR3 is TGTGCCATCAGTGACAAGCGGGACTACGAGCAGTACTTC. The chain joins TRBV10-3 to TRBJ2-7; 7 nucleotides match TRBD2. The CDR3 consists of 13 residues. Per germline, CDR1 ENHRY and CDR2 SYGVKD. The V and J ends lost 3 bases and 3 bases, in that order; junction bases with no gene match: 2.

The rearrangement links TRBV23-1 to TRBJ1-5; 12 nucleotides line up with TRBD1. TRBV23-1 carries the ORF label, with uncertain function. The V gene end was trimmed by 1 base and the J gene end by 5 bases; junction bases not matched to a gene: 9. CDR3 size: 18 residues. The CDR3 spells CASSQYRGQGARDQPQHF. The CDR3 coding sequence is TGCGCCAGCAGTCAATATAGGGGACAGGGGGCGCGGGATCAGCCCCAGCATTTT.

The chain is built from TRBV21-1 and TRBJ2-5; the D call of TRBD2 is as the table states it, not checked on the DNA. TRBV21-1 is described as a pseudogene. The CDR3 loop spans 16 amino acids. This chain's CDR3 is CASGRRLASGRKTQYF. Written as DNA, the CDR3 is TGTGCCAGCGGCCGCCGATTGGCTAGCGGGAGGAAGACCCAGTACTTC.

The V and J genes are TRBV5-6 and TRBJ2-7, with TRBD2 as a possible D gene (5 bases). V lost 2 bases, J lost 2 bases, and 11 bases lay in between. Germline CDR1 and CDR2: SGHDT and YYEEEE. The CDR3 spans 14 residues. The CDR3: CASSFSDGAYEQYF. CDR3 DNA sequence: TGTGCCAGCAGCTTTTCGGACGGGGCCTACGAGCAGTACTTC.

This sequence joins TRBV7-9 and TRBJ2-7, with 9 bases that match TRBD2. There are 16 residues in the CDR3. From germline, CDR1 is SEHNR and CDR2 FQNEAQ (reference sequence). V shed 5 bases, J shed 3 bases, and the junction held 11 bases outside the gene matches. CDR3 sequence: CASSTRTSDGDYEQYF. As DNA, the CDR3 is TGTGCCAGCAGCACCCGGACTAGCGATGGGGACTACGAGCAGTACTTC.

The chain carries TRBV11-2 and TRBJ1-2, with a possible D match to TRBD1 (5 bases). Trimming shortened V by 3 bases and J by 8 bases, and 13 bases separated the two germline ends. Germline lookup yields CDR1 SGHAT and CDR2 FQNNGV. This CDR3 has 13 residues. CDR3 sequence reads: CASSFRDGGGYTF. The CDR3, as DNA: TGTGCCAGCAGCTTCCGGGACGGCGGGGGCTACACCTTC.